The text below deals with one T cell receptor beta chain. Antigen specificity is unknown. Looked up from germline, CDR1 is MNHEY and CDR2 is SMNVEV (reference sequence). Between the trimmed V and J ends, which lost 8 bases and 0 bases, there was a span of 17 bases. The CDR3 spans 15 residues. The record originates from a study of OX40 agonist ivuxolimab in advanced cancers. Looking at the study overall: Antecedent anti-PD-1, anti-PD-L1 or anti-CTLA-4 therapy was permissible, with under 50% having received some.

Study findings and constraints: The average count of expanded clones was higher among CD8+ T cells than among CD4+. Still undetermined is the antigen specificity of the expanded peripheral T cells. At 0.1 to 3.0 mg/kg, clonal expansion of CD4+ and CD8+ blood T cells had occurred by week 6.

Measured with immunoSEQ multiplex PCR; TCRdb has only the in-frame clones, and not every one. This table holds about 48,000 clones, 75% to 85% found once. This chain uses TRBV27 with TRBJ2-7; D tentatively reads TRBD1 or TRBD2 (6 bases each). This TCR derives from an adult with an advanced solid tumor such as melanoma, head and neck, liver or kidney cancer. The starting material was CD4+ or CD8+ T cells sorted from blood, obtained in a trial of the OX40 agonist ivuxolimab. The CDR3 sequence: CASAPGGTSSYEQYF. The CDR3 nucleotides are TGTGCCAGCGCCCCTGGGGGGACAAGCTCCTACGAGCAGTACTTC.